This passage covers 4 T cell receptor beta chains from one sample sequenced in a study of beta chain features in type 1 diabetes. The antigens of these receptors remain unknown. Every isolated RNA sample was fully reverse transcribed, so sequencing captured expressed TCRB transcripts. Here immunoSEQ multiplex PCR was the method, and the copy in TCRdb shows in-frame clones only, minus some. The sample has more than 300,000 clones; roughly 13% are singletons. Study-level results: In every one of the four CD4+ subsets, TCRB CDR3s were moderately but significantly shorter in Type 1 diabetes patients.

Sequenced sample: naive CD4+ T cells from blood. The receptors derive from a woman younger than 35 with type 1 diabetes.

The V call is TRBV7-2, the J call TRBJ1-2; the D gene is possibly TRBD1 (5 bases). V lost 5 bases and J lost 7, with 14 bases in between. Per germline, CDR1 SGHTA and CDR2 FQGNSA. This CDR3 has 13 amino acids. The CDR3 reads CASSPTLGGGYTF. CDR3 nucleotides: TGTGCCAGCAGCCCAACCCTGGGGGGTGGCTACACCTTC.

This clone has just a few counts. The chain combines TRBV6-5 with TRBJ1-2; a weak D match, TRBD1 (6 bases). CDR3 length: 13 amino acids. V lost 0 bases and J lost 11, with 13 bases in between. Looked up from germline, CDR1 is MNHEY and CDR2 is SVGAGI. CDR3 residues: CASSYSLLGGYTF. The CDR3 nucleotides are TGTGCCAGCAGTTACTCCCTCCTAGGGGGTTACACCTTC.

This clone turned up a few times. The chain is built from TRBV18 and TRBJ2-1, with no clear D. This CDR3 is 15 amino acids long. Trimming cost V 3 bases and J 0 bases, with 9 bases left between them. Germline lookup yields CDR1 KGHSH and CDR2 LQKENI. CDR3 DNA: TGTGCCAGCTCACCGAGGTATCTCTCCTACAATGAGCAGTTCTTC. Protein sequence: CASSPRYLSYNEQFF.

The V call is TRBV2, the J call TRBJ2-5; 8 bases are a match to TRBD2. The germline CDR1 and CDR2 sequences are SNHLY and FYNNEI. V trimming: 8 bases; J trimming: 4 bases; junction bases outside the gene matches: 12. The CDR3 runs to 15 residues. CDR3 region: CASSGPAGAPETQYF. CDR3 nucleotides: TGTGCCAGCTCCGGGCCAGCGGGGGCCCCAGAGACCCAGTACTTC.